The source of this T cell receptor (beta chain) is a study of brain T cells in children with intractable seizures. Overall study results and limits: Clones missing pre-surgery may reflect undersampling of that blood sample.

The assay was immunoSEQ multiplex PCR, and TCRdb's table has in-frame clones only and misses some. The profile shows 340,000 or so clones, over 85% of them singletons. Germline CDR1 KGHSH, CDR2 LQKENI. The CDR3 is 19 residues long. With 3 bases clipped from V and 5 bases from J, the junction kept 15 bases outside the gene matches. Time point noted: blood from clinic visit 5 months post-surgery; TSC patient then seizure free. Worth noting for this clone: As yet, its antigen is unknown.

The sequence was collected from a boy in the first two years of life with tuberous sclerosis and intractable seizures. The chain joins TRBV18 to TRBJ1-6; 8 positions agree with TRBD1. The material was peripheral blood, obtained roughly 5 months after surgery. CDR3 loop: CASSPMPLDWTGHNSPLHF. DNA for the CDR3: TGTGCCAGCTCACCTATGCCCCTGGATTGGACAGGGCATAATTCACCCCTCCACTTT.